The clone carrying this TCR beta chain was picked up many times. Its antigen is undetermined. The data were obtained in a study of breast tumors, draining lymph nodes, adjacent tissues. General study points: Data fit most tumor T cells coming from lymph node, expanding in tumor. Tumor T cell lymph node origin was a supported hypothesis, not proven.

From germline, CDR1 is MNHEY and CDR2 SVGAGI. The CDR3 extends over 13 amino acids. The V end was cut by 0 bases, the J end by 5 bases, with 8 bases between. TCRdb re-analysed the multiplex PCR reads in MiXCR, keeping a single row per CDR3 protein. Seen here are 70,000 or so distinct CDR3 sequences, about 40% observed once, and the top ten hold roughly 8.1%. This TCR came from a female donor with breast cancer. Some clones in this sample may be carry-over from other donors' samples. The J gene is TRBJ2-7, the V gene TRBV6-5; D is unclear. The sequenced material came from breast tumor tissue. This CDR3 reads CASSYSFQNEQYF. The CDR3 DNA reads as TGTGCCAGCAGTTACTCGTTCCAGAACGAGCAGTACTTC.